This T cell receptor beta chain was identified during a study of cytomegalovirus exposure and HLA in healthy donors. Across the whole study: Within an early data release were tens of millions of unique TCRs drawn from HLA-typed donors. Findings of the study overall: Productive status was seen about 87% or about 30% of the time for most TCR beta V segments in an earlier analysis. TCR beta chain V- and J-gene trimming was linked, in a later analysis, to a missense variant in DCLRE1C.

With regard to this clone: Its target is unknown.

V was clipped by 4 bases and J by 4 bases, with 18 bases between them. The CDR3 runs to 15 residues. Germline assignment: CDR1 SGHRS and CDR2 YFSETQ. Primers: 60 Vbeta forward and 13 Jbeta reverse. In the original analysis: In a later analysis, the count reached 74 million or so unique TCR beta chains, with 9 million to 11 million shared. The method was immunoSEQ multiplex PCR; TCRdb's version includes in-frame clones alone and lacks a portion of them. Clonal size and the V and J genes are those of that table, whereas D and trimming came from the DNA. The sample has approximately 170,000 clones; around 75% are singletons.

The receptor was derived from a human donor in good health. The chain links TRBV5-1 to TRBJ2-7; possibly TRBD1 for D (6 bases). Sequences were obtained from PBMCs. Written as DNA, the CDR3 is TGCGCCAGCAGCCTCTCCGGGACACCGTCTTACGAGCAGTACTTC. Its translation is CASSLSGTPSYEQYF.